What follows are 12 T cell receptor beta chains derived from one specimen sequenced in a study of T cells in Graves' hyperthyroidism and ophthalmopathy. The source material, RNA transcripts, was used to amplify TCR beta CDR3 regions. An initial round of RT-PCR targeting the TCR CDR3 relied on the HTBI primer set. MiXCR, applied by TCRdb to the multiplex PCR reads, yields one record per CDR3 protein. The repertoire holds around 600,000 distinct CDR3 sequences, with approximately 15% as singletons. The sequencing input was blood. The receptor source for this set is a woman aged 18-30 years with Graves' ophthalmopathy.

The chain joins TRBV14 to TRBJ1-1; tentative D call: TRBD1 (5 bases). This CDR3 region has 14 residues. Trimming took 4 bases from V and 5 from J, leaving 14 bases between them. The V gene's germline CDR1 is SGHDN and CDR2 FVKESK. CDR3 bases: TGTGCCAGCAGCCCTGTGTGGGGGGTGACTGAAGCTTTCTTT. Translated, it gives CASSPVWGVTEAFF.

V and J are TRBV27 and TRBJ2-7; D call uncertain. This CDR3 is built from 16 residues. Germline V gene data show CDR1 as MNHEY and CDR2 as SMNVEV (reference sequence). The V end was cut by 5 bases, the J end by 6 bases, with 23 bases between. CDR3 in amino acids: CASSTLLQLGACEQYF. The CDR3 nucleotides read TGTGCCAGCAGTACCCTACTCCAACTTGGAGCCTGCGAGCAGTACTTC.

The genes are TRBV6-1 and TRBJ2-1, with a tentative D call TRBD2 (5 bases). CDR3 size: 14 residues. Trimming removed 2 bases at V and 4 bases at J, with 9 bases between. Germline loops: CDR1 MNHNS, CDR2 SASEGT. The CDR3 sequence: CASSEQRIYNEQFF. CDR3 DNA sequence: TGTGCCAGCAGTGAACAGCGGATTTACAATGAGCAGTTCTTC.

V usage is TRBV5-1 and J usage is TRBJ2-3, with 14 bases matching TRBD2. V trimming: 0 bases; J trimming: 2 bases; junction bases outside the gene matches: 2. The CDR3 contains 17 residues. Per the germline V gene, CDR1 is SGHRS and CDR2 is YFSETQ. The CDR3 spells CASSLGLAGGATDTQYF. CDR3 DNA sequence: TGCGCCAGCAGCTTGGGACTAGCGGGAGGGGCCACAGATACGCAGTATTTT.

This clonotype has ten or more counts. The CDR3 region has the DNA TGTGCCACCAGTGACTCCGGGACTAGCGGTATCTACAATGAGCAGTTCTTC. Amino acids: CATSDSGTSGIYNEQFF. V gene TRBV24-1 combines with J gene TRBJ2-1; the match to TRBD2 covers 11 bases. The length of the CDR3 is 17 residues. Per the germline V gene, CDR1 is KGHDR and CDR2 is SFDVKD. Germline trimming cut 4 bases from V and 3 bases from J; bases unmatched to any gene: 7.

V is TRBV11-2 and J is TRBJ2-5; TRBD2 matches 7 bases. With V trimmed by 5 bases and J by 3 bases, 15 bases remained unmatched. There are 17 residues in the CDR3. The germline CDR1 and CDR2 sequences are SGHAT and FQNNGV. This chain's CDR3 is CASSDLFRGEGKETQYF. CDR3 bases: TGTGCCAGCAGCGACTTATTCCGGGGGGAAGGGAAAGAGACCCAGTACTTC.

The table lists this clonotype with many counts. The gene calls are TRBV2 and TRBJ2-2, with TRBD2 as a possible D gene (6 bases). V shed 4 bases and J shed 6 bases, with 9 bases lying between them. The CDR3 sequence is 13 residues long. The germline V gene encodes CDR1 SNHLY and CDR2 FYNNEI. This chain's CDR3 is CASSAGGSGELFF. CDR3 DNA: TGTGCCAGCAGTGCTGGAGGGTCCGGGGAGCTGTTTTTT.

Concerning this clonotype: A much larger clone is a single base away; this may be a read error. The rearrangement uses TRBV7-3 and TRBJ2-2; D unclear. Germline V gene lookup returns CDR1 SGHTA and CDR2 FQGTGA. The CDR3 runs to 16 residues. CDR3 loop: CAGSLRPLETTGELFF. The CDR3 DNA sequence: TGTGCCGGCAGCTTACGTCCCCTGGAGACCACCGGGGAGCTGTTTTTT.

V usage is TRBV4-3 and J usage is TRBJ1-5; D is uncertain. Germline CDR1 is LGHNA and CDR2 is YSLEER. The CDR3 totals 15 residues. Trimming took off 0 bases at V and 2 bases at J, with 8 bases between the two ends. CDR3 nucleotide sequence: TGCGCCAGCAGCCAAGATAGTTGGGGCAATCAGCCCCAGCATTTT. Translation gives CASSQDSWGNQPQHF.

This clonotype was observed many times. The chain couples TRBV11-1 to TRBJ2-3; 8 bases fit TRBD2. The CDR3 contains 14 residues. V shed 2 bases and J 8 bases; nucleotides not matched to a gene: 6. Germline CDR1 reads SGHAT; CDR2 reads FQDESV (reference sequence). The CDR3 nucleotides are TGTGCCAGCAGCTTAAGCGGGAGTAGGAGTACGCAGTATTTT. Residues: CASSLSGSRSTQYF.

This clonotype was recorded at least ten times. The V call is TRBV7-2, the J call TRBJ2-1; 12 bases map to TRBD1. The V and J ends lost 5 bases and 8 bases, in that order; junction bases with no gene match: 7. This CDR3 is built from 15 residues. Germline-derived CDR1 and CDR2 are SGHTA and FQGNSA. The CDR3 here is CASSPGTGGWDEQFF. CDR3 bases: TGTGCCAGCAGCCCCGGGACAGGGGGCTGGGATGAGCAGTTCTTC. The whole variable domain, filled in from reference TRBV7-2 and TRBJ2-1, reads GAGVSQSPSNKVTEKGKDVELRCDPISGHTALYWYRQSLGQGLEFLIYFQGNSAPDKSGLPSDRFSAERTGGSVSTLTIQRTQQEDSAVYLCASSPGTGGWDEQFFGPGTRLTVL.

The CDR3 is CASSATRTSGLQFF. The DNA of the CDR3 is TGTGCCAGCAGCGCGACGCGGACTAGCGGATTACAGTTCTTC. This chain joins TRBV9 and TRBJ2-1; 10 positions agree with TRBD2. CDR1 is SGDLS and CDR2 is YYNGEE in the germline V gene. V was clipped by 3 bases and J by 13 bases; unmatched bases: 10. The CDR3 contains 14 residues.